The 15 T cell receptor beta chains below come from one sample, sequenced in a study of vaccination effects on CD4 cells after COVID-19. TCRdb's copy holds only in-frame clones and misses some; the assay was immunoSEQ multiplex PCR. The data show around 25,000 clones, with 65% to 80% seen just once and 8% to 13% held by the top ten. Their specific antigens are unknown. Subsequent to a culture period of 10 to 11 days, CD4+ T cells were isolated. Material: CD4+ T cells from PBMCs cultured without peptide, obtained before COVID-19 vaccination. The receptors were sampled from a human donor who received a COVID-19 vaccine.

This chain joins TRBV5-5 and TRBJ1-1; 7 bases agree with TRBD1. CDR1 is SGHKS and CDR2 is YYEKEE in the germline V gene (reference sequence). This CDR3 is 15 amino acids long. The V segment lost 1 base and the J segment 2 bases; nucleotides outside the gene matches: 5. In nucleotides, the CDR3 is TGTGCCAGCAGCTTGCGCGGGACAGAAAACACTGAAGCTTTCTTT. Its translation is CASSLRGTENTEAFF.

The chain has TRBV7-2 and TRBJ1-6, with D hard to call. The ends were cut back, 4 bases at V and 0 bases at J, with 4 bases in the middle. The CDR3 spans 14 residues. CDR1 and CDR2 (germline): SGHTA, FQGNSA. The CDR3 here is CASSYSSYNSPLHF. DNA of the CDR3: TGTGCCAGCAGCTACAGCTCCTATAATTCACCCCTCCACTTT.

The chain has TRBV7-2 and TRBJ2-3, with 11 bases matching TRBD2. Germline CDR1 and CDR2: SGHTA and FQGNSA. The CDR3 is 19 residues long. Losses at the gene ends were 5 bases for V and 4 bases for J; bases not matched to a gene: 17. The CDR3 sequence: CASSRPALAGGSSADTQYF. The CDR3 nucleotides read TGTGCCAGCAGCCGCCCAGCGCTAGCGGGGGGCTCGAGCGCAGATACGCAGTATTTT.

In its sample, this clone was seen once. The gene calls are TRBV5-1 and TRBJ2-5, with D possibly matching TRBD2 (6 bases). The germline V gene encodes CDR1 SGHRS and CDR2 YFSETQ. V lost 0 bases to trimming and J lost 1 base, with 13 bases between them. The CDR3 contains 16 residues. This CDR3 reads CASSLGPAGAQETQYF. In DNA form, the CDR3 reads TGCGCCAGCAGCTTGGGTCCAGCGGGCGCCCAAGAGACCCAGTACTTC.

This chain connects TRBV29-1 to TRBJ2-7; 9 nucleotides agree with TRBD1. Trimming at V came to 7 bases and at J to 1 base, leaving 8 bases not matched to a gene. The CDR3 length is 14 residues. Germline values: CDR1 SQVTM, CDR2 ANQGSEA. The chain's CDR3 is CSANSGTGSYEQYF. The CDR3, as DNA: TGCAGCGCCAATTCCGGGACAGGGTCCTACGAGCAGTACTTC.

The chain joins TRBV13 to TRBJ1-2; D not resolved. The length of the CDR3 is 12 residues. Between the trimmed V and J ends, which lost 5 bases and 7 bases, there was a span of 11 bases. Germline CDR1 reads PRHDT; CDR2 reads FYEKMQ (reference sequence). As DNA, the CDR3 is TGTGCCAGCAGCCTGTCGACTCGTGGCTACACCTTC. It yields the protein CASSLSTRGYTF.

The chain links TRBV6-2 or TRBV6-3 to TRBJ2-3, with TRBD2 matching over 7 bases. The trim removed 3 bases at V and 1 base at J, leaving 13 bases unmatched. The germline V gene has CDR1 MNHEY and CDR2 SVGEGT. The CDR3 runs to 18 residues. CDR3 residues: CASSYTPTSSGRTDTQYF. The CDR3 coding sequence is TGTGCCAGCAGTTATACCCCAACTTCTAGCGGTCGCACAGATACGCAGTATTTT.

V usage is TRBV5-6 and J usage is TRBJ1-6; 11 bases match TRBD1. This CDR3 has 15 amino acids. After removal of 4 bases from V and 8 bases from J, the junction contained 5 bases not matched to a gene. In germline, CDR1 is SGHDT, CDR2 YYEEEE. The CDR3 DNA follows: TGTGCCAGCAGCCTGCCGGGACAGGGGGATTCACCCCTCCACTTT. This gives the protein CASSLPGQGDSPLHF.

The chain couples TRBV14 to TRBJ2-3; D possibly corresponds to TRBD2 (7 bases). Between the trimmed V and J ends, which lost 4 bases and 2 bases, there was a span of 16 bases. The CDR3 consists of 16 residues. CDR1 is SGHDN, CDR2 FVKESK, per germline. CDR3 nucleotides: TGTGCCAGCAGCCGGTTTAGGGGGGGGGCCACAGATACGCAGTATTTT. Protein sequence: CASSRFRGGATDTQYF.

The rearrangement joins TRBV6-4 to TRBJ1-1, with D uncertain. Trimming stripped 6 bases from V and 1 base from J, with 9 bases between. The CDR3 covers 13 residues. Germline V CDR1 and CDR2: MRHNA, SNTAGT. Here the CDR3 DNA reads TGTGCCAGCAGCACTCGTCAGAACACTGAAGCTTTCTTT. This encodes CASSTRQNTEAFF.

The rearrangement uses TRBV29-1 and TRBJ2-4; D not certain. Germline lookup yields CDR1 SQVTM and CDR2 ANQGSEA. The CDR3 is 15 amino acids. V was clipped by 6 bases and J by 1 base, with 16 bases between them. The CDR3 DNA follows: TGCAGCGTGAGGACGAGACTCGCGGCCAAAAACATTCAGTACTTC. This gives the protein CSVRTRLAAKNIQYF. The entire variable domain, with the rest obtained from reference TRBV29-1 and TRBJ2-4, is as follows: SAVISQKPSRDICQRGTSLTIQCQVDSQVTMMFWYRQQPGQSLTLIATANQGSEATYESGFVIDKFPISRPNLTFSTLTVSNMSPEDSSIYLCSVRTRLAAKNIQYFGAGTRLSVL.

The CDR3 sequence: CASSLPHNSPLHF. The CDR3 DNA reads as TGTGCCAGCAGCTTACCGCATAATTCACCCCTCCACTTT. This rearrangement joins TRBV5-5 to TRBJ1-6; D unresolved. The CDR3 runs 13 residues. CDR1 and CDR2 (germline): SGHKS, YYEKEE (reference sequence). V was cut by 2 bases and J by 5 bases, with 5 bases left in between.

This chain links TRBV3-1 (or the pseudogene TRBV3-2) with TRBJ2-5, with a possible D match to TRBD2 (5 bases). V was trimmed by 1 base and J by 2 bases, leaving 5 bases between them. The CDR3 length is 13 residues. The germline V gene has CDR1 LGHDT and CDR2 YNNKEL (reference sequence). The CDR3 DNA is TGTGCCAGCAGCCAAGGGAGGCAAGAGACCCAGTACTTC. Translating it yields CASSQGRQETQYF.

The chain links TRBV2 to TRBJ1-5; 8 nucleotides agree with TRBD1. CDR1 SNHLY and CDR2 FYNNEI come from the germline V gene. The trim removed 8 bases at V and 5 bases at J, leaving 8 bases unmatched. The CDR3 runs 14 residues. The CDR3 DNA is TGTGCCAGCGCCCGAGAACAGGGGGATCAGCCCCAGCATTTT. Its translation is CASAREQGDQPQHF.

This chain links TRBV5-1 with TRBJ1-4, with D perhaps TRBD1 (5 bases). This CDR3 region has 20 residues. Per the germline V gene, CDR1 is SGHRS and CDR2 is YFSETQ. The V end lost 0 bases, the J end lost 0 bases, and 21 bases lay between the germline ends. CDR3 nucleotide sequence: TGCGCCAGCAGCTTGGCGCGTCGGTGGGTCAGGGATGCAACTAATGAAAAACTGTTTTTT. Its translation is CASSLARRWVRDATNEKLFF.